These 30 T cell receptor beta chains were all obtained from the same sample, sequenced in a study of cytomegalovirus exposure and HLA in healthy donors. Amplification used 60 Vbeta primers and 13 Jbeta primers. The protocol was immunoSEQ multiplex PCR, while the TCRdb copy is restricted to in-frame clones and leaves out a portion. The sample contains roughly 72,000 clones, 70% to 85% of which appear only once. Material: PBMCs. Source of these receptors: a human donor in good health.

The chain recombines TRBV29-1 with TRBJ2-2; a weak D match, TRBD1 (6 bases). V was trimmed by 6 bases and J by 6 bases, leaving 11 bases between them. In germline, CDR1 is SQVTM, CDR2 ANQGSEA. This CDR3 is 12 amino acids long. The CDR3 is CSVVQGAGELFF. CDR3 coding DNA: TGCAGCGTAGTACAGGGCGCCGGGGAGCTGTTTTTT.

This sequence joins TRBV15 and TRBJ1-2, with 8 bases matching TRBD1. The germline CDR1 and CDR2 sequences are LNHNV and YYDKDF (reference sequence). This CDR3 contains 15 residues. With V trimmed by 5 bases and J by 3 bases, 8 bases remained unmatched. CDR3 in amino acids: CATSGISTGDYGYTF. CDR3 in DNA: TGTGCCACCAGCGGAATATCGACAGGGGACTATGGCTACACCTTC.

The chain links TRBV28 to TRBJ2-7; 10 bases map to TRBD1. Germline V gene data show CDR1 as MDHEN and CDR2 as SYDVKM. V shed 7 bases and J 5 bases; nucleotides not matched to a gene: 8. This CDR3 has 14 residues. CDR3 loop: CASILDRGSDEQYF. Written as DNA, the CDR3 is TGTGCCAGCATATTGGACAGGGGGTCGGACGAGCAGTACTTC.

The CDR3 nucleotides are TGTGCCAGCAGTTTCGGACAGGGATACACAGATACGCAGTATTTT. Its translation: CASSFGQGYTDTQYF. The gene calls are TRBV6-1 and TRBJ2-3; 8 nucleotides match TRBD1. V lost 5 bases, J lost 2 bases, and 6 bases stayed unmatched. The CDR3 extends over 15 amino acids. The germline CDR1 and CDR2 sequences are MNHNS and SASEGT.

The J gene is TRBJ2-1, the V gene TRBV6-5, with D perhaps TRBD2 (5 bases). The CDR3 consists of 15 residues. CDR1 and CDR2 from the germline V gene are MNHEY and SVGAGI. V was shortened by 6 bases and J by 12 bases, with 24 bases between the two germline ends. CDR3 nucleotide sequence: TGTGCCAGCAGCTCAGGCTCGGACGTCGCCAGCGGGCAGTTCTTC. Encoded protein: CASSSGSDVASGQFF.

V gene TRBV15 combines with J gene TRBJ2-3; 10 bases fit TRBD2. Germline V gives CDR1 LNHNV, CDR2 YYDKDF (reference sequence). The CDR3 runs 17 residues. The V and J ends lost 0 bases and 5 bases, in that order; junction bases with no gene match: 8. CDR3 DNA: TGTGCCACCAGCAGAGATCTTGCTAGCGGGAGTGGAGATACGCAGTATTTT. This sequence encodes CATSRDLASGSGDTQYF. The full variable domain, in which reference TRBV15 and TRBJ2-3 provide the parts outside the CDR3, is DAMVIQNPRYQVTQFGKPVTLSCSQTLNHNVMYWYQQKSSQAPKLLFHYYDKDFNNEADTPDNFQSRRPNTSFCFLDIRSPGLGDTAMYLCATSRDLASGSGDTQYFGPGTRLTVL.

The rearrangement joins TRBV7-6 to TRBJ2-2, with 9 bases aligning to TRBD1. The CDR3 runs 16 residues. V gave up 6 bases and J gave up 4 bases; unmatched junction bases: 9. Germline lookup yields CDR1 SGHVS and CDR2 FNYEAQ. The CDR3 DNA reads as TGTGCCAGCAGGTCGGACAGGGGACGAGGCACCGGGGAGCTGTTTTTT. This codes for CASRSDRGRGTGELFF.

The rearrangement uses TRBV30 and TRBJ2-1; TRBD2 matches 10 bases. This CDR3 has 16 residues. Germline V gives CDR1 GTSNPN, CDR2 SVGIG (reference sequence). Trimming at V came to 2 bases and at J to 2 bases, leaving 6 bases not matched to a gene. This CDR3 reads CAWSPKGTSAYNEQFF. The CDR3 nucleotides are TGTGCCTGGAGTCCCAAGGGGACTAGCGCCTACAATGAGCAGTTCTTC.

DNA of the CDR3: TGCGCCAGCAGCTCCCTCCGGGGGATGAACACTGAAGCTTTCTTT. Translating gives CASSSLRGMNTEAFF. This sequence joins TRBV5-1 and TRBJ1-1; weak D call: TRBD1 (5 bases). Germline CDR1 SGHRS, CDR2 YFSETQ. The V end lost 3 bases, the J end lost 0 bases, and 12 bases lay between the germline ends. The CDR3 loop spans 15 amino acids.

The chain joins TRBV4-1 to TRBJ2-2; the D gene is possibly TRBD1 (6 bases). V lost 4 bases and J lost 2, with 14 bases in between. There are 16 residues in the CDR3. CDR1 MGHRA and CDR2 YSYEKL come from the germline V gene. The CDR3 protein is CASSPPGQPNTGELFF. As DNA, the CDR3 is TGCGCCAGCAGCCCGCCGGGACAACCAAACACCGGGGAGCTGTTTTTT.

The J gene is TRBJ1-5, the V gene TRBV21-1. TRBV21-1 is shown as a pseudogene. CDR3 length: 17 amino acids. DNA for the CDR3: TGTGCCAGCAGCACCTTTAAGGGAGGGGCCCTCAATCAGCCCCAGCATTTT. It codes for CASSTFKGGALNQPQHF.

The chain is built from TRBV2 and TRBJ1-4; 7 nucleotides align to TRBD1. Germline CDR1 reads SNHLY; CDR2 reads FYNNEI. The CDR3 totals 16 residues. Trimming cost V 9 bases and J 0 bases; bases outside gene matches: 10. The CDR3 DNA sequence: TGTGCCAGTGGAGGGGACAGCTCATCAACTAATGAAAAACTGTTTTTT. This translates into CASGGDSSSTNEKLFF.

The chain joins TRBV6-5 to TRBJ1-2, with D possibly TRBD1 on 6 matching bases. CDR3 length equals 14 residues. V gave up 0 bases and J gave up 6 bases, with 11 bases separating them. Per the germline V gene, CDR1 is MNHEY and CDR2 is SVGAGI. CDR3 sequence: CASSYSRGAHGYTF. The CDR3 DNA reads as TGTGCCAGCAGTTACTCGCGGGGGGCCCATGGCTACACCTTC.

This chain uses TRBV30 with TRBJ1-5; 11 positions match TRBD1. Germline CDR1 and CDR2: GTSNPN and SVGIG (reference sequence). This CDR3 is built from 15 residues. V shed 0 bases, J shed 7 bases, and the junction held 5 bases outside the gene matches. The CDR3 DNA reads TGTGCCTGGAGTGTAAAGGGACAGGGGGGACAGCCCCAGCATTTT. Its translation: CAWSVKGQGGQPQHF.

The chain employs TRBV28 and TRBJ2-7; 13 nucleotides match TRBD2. V gave up 5 bases and J gave up 3 bases; unmatched junction bases: 10. This CDR3 is built from 17 residues. Germline V lookup: CDR1 MDHEN, CDR2 SYDVKM. The CDR3 coding sequence is TGTGCCAGCAGTCCGGGTGGACTAGCGGGAGAGGGCTACGAGCAGTACTTC. Its protein is CASSPGGLAGEGYEQYF.

The chain joins TRBV11-2 to TRBJ2-7, with a possible D match to TRBD2 (5 bases). Germline values: CDR1 SGHAT, CDR2 FQNNGV. This CDR3 comprises 15 residues. V lost 5 bases to trimming and J lost 1 base, with 15 bases between them. This chain's CDR3 is CASSRGIARSYEQYF. CDR3 DNA sequence: TGTGCCAGCAGCCGAGGCATAGCGCGGTCCTACGAGCAGTACTTC.

The chain has TRBV15 and TRBJ2-7, with D hard to call. The germline V gene encodes CDR1 LNHNV and CDR2 YYDKDF (reference sequence). Trimming stripped 0 bases from V and 3 bases from J, with 9 bases between. The CDR3 is 14 amino acids. The DNA for the CDR3 is TGTGCCACCAGCAGAGACTCGAACTACTACGAGCAGTACTTC. Protein: CATSRDSNYYEQYF. Based on the CDR3 plus reference TRBV15 and TRBJ2-7, the full variable domain is DAMVIQNPRYQVTQFGKPVTLSCSQTLNHNVMYWYQQKSSQAPKLLFHYYDKDFNNEADTPDNFQSRRPNTSFCFLDIRSPGLGDTAMYLCATSRDSNYYEQYFGPGTRLTVT.

This sequence joins TRBV7-2 and TRBJ2-5; D perhaps matches TRBD1 (6 bases). The V and J ends lost 3 bases and 5 bases respectively, with 16 bases between them. From germline, CDR1 is SGHTA and CDR2 FQGNSA. The CDR3 is made up of 15 amino acids. The CDR3 reads CASSFPGHPGETQYF. CDR3 sequence (DNA): TGTGCCAGCAGCTTTCCGGGACACCCGGGGGAGACCCAGTACTTC.

The chain recombines TRBV28 with TRBJ1-1; 8 bases fit TRBD1. The CDR3 is 14 residues long. The V segment lost 5 bases and the J segment 3 bases; nucleotides outside the gene matches: 5. CDR1 is MDHEN and CDR2 is SYDVKM in the germline V gene. CDR3 in amino acids: CASSPTGVDTEAFF. CDR3 in DNA: TGTGCCAGCAGTCCGACAGGGGTGGACACTGAAGCTTTCTTT.

The V call is TRBV5-6, the J call TRBJ2-1, with 7 bases lining up with TRBD2. CDR3 size: 16 residues. The V gene's germline CDR1 is SGHDT and CDR2 YYEEEE. V lost 0 bases, J lost 2 bases, and 5 bases stayed unmatched. CDR3 bases: TGTGCCAGCAGCTTGGCCGGGGAGGGGCCCTACAATGAGCAGTTCTTC. Translated: CASSLAGEGPYNEQFF.

V usage is TRBV9 and J usage is TRBJ2-3; D may be TRBD2 (5 bases). The CDR3 has 16 amino acids. The germline V and J ends were trimmed by 0 bases and 3 bases, with 14 bases remaining between them. Germline-derived CDR1 and CDR2 are SGDLS and YYNGEE. As DNA, the CDR3 is TGTGCCAGCAGCGTAGAATCCTTTAGAGGGACAGATACGCAGTATTTT. Translated: CASSVESFRGTDTQYF.

The gene calls are TRBV7-3 and TRBJ2-2; D gene unclear. The germline V gene has CDR1 SGHTA and CDR2 FQGTGA. The CDR3 sequence is 13 residues long. Trimming left V 4 bases short and J 6 bases short, with 9 bases between. CDR3 loop: CASSSLSAGELFF. DNA of the CDR3: TGTGCCAGCAGCTCCCTTTCTGCCGGGGAGCTGTTTTTT. Variable domain in full (rest from reference TRBV7-3 and TRBJ2-2): GAGVSQTPSNKVTEKGKYVELRCDPISGHTALYWYRQSLGQGPEFLIYFQGTGAADDSGLPNDRFFAVRPEGSVSTLKIQRTERGDSAVYLCASSSLSAGELFFGEGSRLTVL.

The chain is built from TRBV5-1 and TRBJ1-3; 7 bases agree with TRBD1. The germline V gene has CDR1 SGHRS and CDR2 YFSETQ. The CDR3 is 16 residues long. V lost 3 bases and J lost 1; bases outside the gene matches: 7. The CDR3 nucleotides are TGCGCCAGCAGCTCCCGGGACAGCATTTCTGGAAACACCATATATTTT. Its translation is CASSSRDSISGNTIYF.

The chain has TRBV5-5 and TRBJ2-1; a weak D match, TRBD2 (6 bases). V gave up 1 base and J gave up 0 bases, with 8 bases separating them. The germline V gene encodes CDR1 SGHKS and CDR2 YYEKEE (reference sequence). CDR3 length equals 15 residues. The CDR3 bases are TGTGCCAGCAGCTTGCCCGGGGGCTCCTACAATGAGCAGTTCTTC. Protein sequence: CASSLPGGSYNEQFF.

The chain's CDR3 is CASSLGAGMEETQYF. The CDR3 region has the DNA TGCGCCAGCAGCTTGGGGGCCGGGATGGAAGAGACCCAGTACTTC. The J gene is TRBJ2-5, the V gene TRBV5-1; weak D call: TRBD2 (5 bases). Trimming cost V 0 bases and J 3 bases, with 12 bases left between them. CDR1 is SGHRS, CDR2 YFSETQ, per germline. The CDR3 has 15 residues.

There are a few counts of this clone. CDR3 protein: CASSSASPGQDGYTF. In DNA, the CDR3 is TGCGCCAGCAGTTCAGCTAGTCCGGGACAGGATGGCTACACCTTC. The V and J genes are TRBV5-1 and TRBJ1-2; 8 bases map to TRBD1. Germline CDR1 reads SGHRS; CDR2 reads YFSETQ. V trimming: 5 bases; J trimming: 6 bases; junction bases outside the gene matches: 12. The CDR3 is 15 residues long. Together with reference TRBV5-1 and TRBJ1-2, the CDR3 gives the full variable domain: KAGVTQTPRYLIKTRGQQVTLSCSPISGHRSVSWYQQTPGQGLQFLFEYFSETQRNKGNFPGRFSGRQFSNSRSEMNVSTLELGDSALYLCASSSASPGQDGYTFGSGTRLTVV.

V and J are TRBV19 and TRBJ1-4; D remains ambiguous. The CDR3 is made up of 13 amino acids. Germline CDR1 is LNHDA and CDR2 is SQIVND (reference sequence). The ends were cut back, 7 bases at V and 10 bases at J, with 16 bases in the middle. This CDR3 reads CASNQEPKRKLFF. For the CDR3, the DNA is TGTGCCAGTAATCAGGAACCCAAGAGAAAACTGTTTTTT.

In DNA form, the CDR3 reads TGTGCCTGGATAGGGACTAGCGGGAGTAGAGCCAATGAGCAGTTCTTC. Protein sequence: CAWIGTSGSRANEQFF. This sequence joins TRBV30 and TRBJ2-1, with 14 nucleotides matching TRBD2. Germline CDR1 reads GTSNPN; CDR2 reads SVGIG (reference sequence). The CDR3 consists of 16 residues. V shed 4 bases and J 6 bases; nucleotides not matched to a gene: 8.

This chain links TRBV2 with TRBJ2-5; 7 bases are shared with TRBD1. The CDR3 spans 12 residues. The germline CDR1 and CDR2 sequences are SNHLY and FYNNEI. Trimming took 5 bases from V and 9 from J; bases not matched to a gene: 6. The CDR3 is CASSRQGRAQYF. In DNA, the CDR3 is TGTGCCAGCAGTCGACAGGGTAGGGCCCAGTACTTC. The full variable domain, completed using reference TRBV2 and TRBJ2-5, is EPEVTQTPSHQVTQMGQEVILRCVPISNHLYFYWYRQILGQKVEFLVSFYNNEISEKSEIFDDQFSVERPDGSNFTLKIRSTKLEDSAMYFCASSRQGRAQYFGPGTRLLVL.

V and J are TRBV2 and TRBJ1-1; 10 bases are a match to TRBD1. Germline V CDR1 and CDR2: SNHLY, FYNNEI. The trim removed 6 bases at V and 5 bases at J, leaving 15 bases unmatched. This CDR3 region has 17 residues. CDR3 bases: TGTGCCAGCAGCCACTCCCGGGACAGGGGAGGAGAGACTGAAGCTTTCTTT. Translating gives CASSHSRDRGGETEAFF.